A single sample gave rise to the 6 T cell receptor beta chains below, sequenced in a study of identifying expanded T cells in peripheral blood. TCRdb's copy holds only in-frame clones and misses some; the assay was immunoSEQ multiplex PCR. The repertoire includes tens of thousands of clones, approximately 90% of them detected once, and 15% to 20% sits in the top ten. Sequencing used blood. These receptors were taken from a person aged 18 to 70 in good health.

The chain uses TRBV19 and TRBJ1-4; maybe TRBD1 (6 bases). Germline loops: CDR1 LNHDA, CDR2 SQIVND (reference sequence). V lost 5 bases, J lost 4 bases, and 23 bases lay in between. This CDR3 comprises 18 residues. CDR3: CASSPGGITGKYNEKLFF. The CDR3 DNA is TGTGCCAGTAGTCCCGGGGGAATTACAGGGAAATATAATGAAAAACTGTTTTTT.

The chain combines TRBV4-1 with TRBJ2-1; maybe TRBD2 (5 bases). The germline V and J ends were trimmed by 5 bases and 0 bases, with 11 bases remaining between them. The CDR3 contains 15 residues. CDR1 is MGHRA, CDR2 YSYEKL, per germline. CDR3 DNA sequence: TGCGCCAGCAGCGCTCTCGGAGGCTCCTACAATGAGCAGTTCTTC. Amino acid sequence: CASSALGGSYNEQFF.

V and J are TRBV6-6 and TRBJ1-2, with D possibly being TRBD1 (6 bases). The CDR3 loop spans 16 amino acids. The germline V gene encodes CDR1 MNHNY and CDR2 SVGAGI (reference sequence). V lost 0 bases, J lost 0 bases, and 11 bases lay in between. The DNA of the CDR3 is TGTGCCAGCAGTTACTCGAGATCAGGGGCTAACTATGGCTACACCTTC. It specifies CASSYSRSGANYGYTF.

This sequence joins TRBV18 and TRBJ1-1; D gene ambiguous. The CDR3 spans 14 residues. Germline V gene data show CDR1 as KGHSH and CDR2 as LQKENI. With 0 bases removed from V and 1 base from J, the gap between germline ends came to 6 bases. The CDR3 here is CASSPPATNTEAFF. CDR3 in DNA: TGTGCCAGCTCACCACCGGCCACGAACACTGAAGCTTTCTTT.

This clone was detected only once. This chain uses TRBV11-2 with TRBJ1-1; D not resolved. The CDR3 is 13 residues long. Trimming removed 1 base from V and 11 bases from J, with 14 bases in between. In germline, CDR1 is SGHAT, CDR2 FQNNGV. The CDR3 protein is CASSLGAGMVAFF. The DNA of the CDR3 is TGTGCCAGCAGCTTAGGGGCCGGGATGGTTGCTTTCTTT.

The chain joins TRBV28 to TRBJ1-4; D unclear. CDR3 length equals 19 residues. Germline assignment: CDR1 MDHEN and CDR2 SYDVKM. V lost 3 bases to trimming and J lost 11 bases, with 31 bases between them. The CDR3 nucleotides read TGTGCCAGCAGTTTTAGAGGCGGGCGGCGGGCCGAGGGTTTGTGGAAACTGTTTTTT. It translates to CASSFRGGRRAEGLWKLFF. Drawing the rest from reference TRBV28 and TRBJ1-4, the complete variable domain is DVKVTQSSRYLVKRTGEKVFLECVQDMDHENMFWYRQDPGLGLRLIYFSYDVKMKEKGDIPEGYSVSREKKERFSLILESASTNQTSMYLCASSFRGGRRAEGLWKLFFGSGTQLSVL.